Detailed here is one TCR beta chain. Germline CDR1 and CDR2: SNHLY and FYNNEI. The ends were cut back, 5 bases at V and 0 bases at J, with 11 bases in the middle. This CDR3 comprises 16 residues. This sample was included in a study of cytomegalovirus exposure and HLA in healthy donors. PCR was performed using 60 Vbeta and 13 Jbeta primers. The repertoire was sequenced with immunoSEQ multiplex PCR; TCRdb's copy has only in-frame clones and lacks some. Here the sample spans 170,000 or so clones, under 80% being singletons. This clonotype was sampled from a woman aged 50 to 60 in good health and CMV-seropositive. The rearrangement joins TRBV2 to TRBJ1-6; D remains unclear. The sample taken for sequencing was PBMCs. CDR3 protein: CASSLDGSSYNSPLHF. DNA of the CDR3: TGTGCCAGCAGTCTGGACGGGAGCTCCTATAATTCACCCCTCCACTTT.